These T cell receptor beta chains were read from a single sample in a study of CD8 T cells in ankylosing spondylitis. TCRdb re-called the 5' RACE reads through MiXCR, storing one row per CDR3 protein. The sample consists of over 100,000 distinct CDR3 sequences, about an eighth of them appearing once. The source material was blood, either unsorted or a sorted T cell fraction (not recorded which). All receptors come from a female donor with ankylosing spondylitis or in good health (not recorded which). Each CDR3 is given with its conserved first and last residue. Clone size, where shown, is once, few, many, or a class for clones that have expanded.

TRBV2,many,CASSRRQTDTQYF
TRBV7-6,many,CASSLSGSSYNSPLHF
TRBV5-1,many,CASSPGQGAWETQYF
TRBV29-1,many,CSVPGGSSYEQYF
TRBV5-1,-,CASSLGPSSIEQYF
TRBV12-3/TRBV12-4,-,CASSFVLGAEAFF
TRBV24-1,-,CATSDPESPGARYNEQFF
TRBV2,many,CASNPGDRSYYEQYF
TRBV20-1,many,CSAVTSGRYNSPLHF
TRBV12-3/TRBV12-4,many,CASSFKGYEQYF
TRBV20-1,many,CSVSSASTDTQYF
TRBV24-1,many,CATSDLGLGQGNTGELFF
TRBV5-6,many,CASSPGTGAKWYTEAFF
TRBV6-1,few,CASRPGQVTTGELFF
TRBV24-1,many,CATSDLRYNEQFF
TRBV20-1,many,CSARIDLSGNTIYF
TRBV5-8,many,CASSLAMRGSMNTEAFF
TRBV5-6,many,CASSFTLNTEAFF
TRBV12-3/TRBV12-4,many,CASSPIRGGQPQHF
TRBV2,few,CASSERNGRLVNQPQHF
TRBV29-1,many,CSALDRGRVNEQFF
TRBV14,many,CASSPPGQGWGRTEAFF
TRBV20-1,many,CSASSQNQPQHF
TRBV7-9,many,CASSQDRGDYTF
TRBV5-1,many,CASSPTGGGTDTQYF
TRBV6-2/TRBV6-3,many,CASSSGGPLRGGNYGYTF
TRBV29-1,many,CSVDVATGDGYTF
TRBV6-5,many,CASSYSNANYGYTF
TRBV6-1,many,CASRTLLGGNNEQFF
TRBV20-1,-,CSAMEGQGKREQYF
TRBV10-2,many,CASSEYSQGNQPQHF
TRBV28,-,CASSLGVGAEAFF
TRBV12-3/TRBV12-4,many,CASRGSEETQYF
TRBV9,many,CASSVVPSGPRVKGSYGYTF
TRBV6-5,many,CASSLRGGRAFF